The 11 T cell receptor beta chains in this list originate from one sample, sequenced in a study of identical twins. TCRdb independently ran MiXCR on the 5' RACE reads; one entry per CDR3 protein. The sample gives roughly 250,000 distinct CDR3 sequences, over 12% of which show up once; approximately 10% is in the top ten. The sequenced sample consisted of memory (CD45RO+) T cells sorted from blood. The source of these receptors is a woman under 30 in good health.

Only a few counts were recorded for this clonotype. The chain has TRBV6-2 or TRBV6-3 and TRBJ2-1; D is ambiguous. The CDR3 has 14 amino acids. Germline loops: CDR1 MNHEY, CDR2 SVGEGT. V was pared by 2 bases and J by 0 bases, with 5 bases between. The CDR3 nucleotides read TGTGCCAGCAGTTACAGGAGCTCCTACAATGAGCAGTTCTTC. Amino acids: CASSYRSSYNEQFF.

This clonotype was counted a few times. The J gene is TRBJ2-1, the V gene TRBV20-1, with 14 bases aligning to TRBD2. CDR3 size: 16 residues. With 8 bases clipped from V and 10 bases from J, the junction kept 16 bases outside the gene matches. Germline CDR1 is DFQATT and CDR2 is SNEGSKA (reference sequence). The CDR3 DNA follows: TGCAGTACTGGGACTAGCGGGAGAGTAGTGTATGCGGAGCAGTTCTTC. It codes for CSTGTSGRVVYAEQFF.

This chain joins TRBV15 and TRBJ1-1; D ambiguous. The CDR3 consists of 13 residues. V lost 8 bases to trimming and J lost 1 base, with 11 bases between them. Germline CDR1 LNHNV, CDR2 YYDKDF (reference sequence). Here the CDR3 DNA reads TGTGCCACCGGTGGACGGCGGAACACTGAAGCTTTCTTT. Amino acids: CATGGRRNTEAFF.

The DNA of the CDR3 is TGTGCCAGCAGTTGGTTTAGACAGCCCCAGCATTTT. Translating it yields CASSWFRQPQHF. This chain joins TRBV12-3 or TRBV12-4 and TRBJ1-5; D call uncertain. There are 12 residues in the CDR3. V dropped 4 bases and J dropped 7 bases, with 8 bases sitting between them.

At least ten counts were recorded for this clonotype. This chain links TRBV5-1 with TRBJ2-5; D is possibly TRBD2 (5 bases). V lost 1 base to trimming and J lost 5 bases, with 12 bases between them. The CDR3 has 14 amino acids. In germline, CDR1 is SGHRS, CDR2 YFSETQ. As DNA, the CDR3 is TGCGCCAGCAGCTTGCGGGGAAGTTCGGAGACCCAGTACTTC. It specifies CASSLRGSSETQYF.

The chain links TRBV6-1 to TRBJ2-3; 9 nucleotides line up with TRBD2. Germline V gene lookup returns CDR1 MNHNS and CDR2 SASEGT. The CDR3 has 15 amino acids. The V segment lost 4 bases and the J segment 2 bases; nucleotides outside the gene matches: 4. CDR3 sequence (DNA): TGTGCCAGCAGTGGACTAGCGGAGACCACAGATACGCAGTATTTT. Encoded protein: CASSGLAETTDTQYF.

This clonotype has more than one count but fewer than ten. V usage is TRBV6-5 and J usage is TRBJ2-7; TRBD2 matches at 12 bases. Germline V gene sequence: CDR1 MNHEY, CDR2 SVGAGI. This CDR3 is 16 amino acids long. Unmatched junction bases numbered 6, after V lost 2 bases and J lost 4 bases. The DNA of the CDR3 is TGTGCCAGCAGTTACCCAGGACTAGCGGGAAATTACGAGCAGTACTTC. This sequence encodes CASSYPGLAGNYEQYF.

The chain has TRBV18 and TRBJ2-1; 16 bases are a match to TRBD2. The V segment lost 3 bases and the J segment 10 bases; nucleotides outside the gene matches: 6. From germline, CDR1 is KGHSH and CDR2 LQKENI. This CDR3 is built from 16 residues. The CDR3 nucleotides read TGTGCCAGCTCACCTCCGGGACTAGCGGGGGGGCAGGAGCAGTTCTTC. It codes for CASSPPGLAGGQEQFF.

This clonotype was seen only a few times. The CDR3 DNA reads TGCAGTGCTAGGGGCAGAGGGGGAAACACCATATATTTT. Translation gives CSARGRGGNTIYF. The rearrangement joins TRBV20-1 to TRBJ1-3; D is undetermined. In germline, CDR1 is DFQATT, CDR2 SNEGSKA (reference sequence). Trimming removed 3 bases from V and 4 bases from J, with 10 bases in between. The CDR3 is 13 amino acids.

This rearrangement joins TRBV7-9 to TRBJ2-7, with TRBD1 matching over 9 bases. The germline V gene has CDR1 SEHNR and CDR2 FQNEAQ (reference sequence). The length of the CDR3 is 14 residues. The J segment lost 4 bases and the V segment lost 5 bases, leaving 6 bases of the junction unmatched. This CDR3 is CASSHRGQGYEQYF. CDR3 DNA sequence: TGTGCCAGCAGCCATAGGGGACAGGGTTACGAGCAGTACTTC.

This clonotype was counted a few times. This chain links TRBV7-9 with TRBJ2-1, with 9 bases identical to TRBD2. V trimming: 5 bases; J trimming: 8 bases; junction bases outside the gene matches: 1. Germline CDR1 reads SEHNR; CDR2 reads FQNEAQ (reference sequence). The CDR3 has 12 amino acids. CDR3 sequence reads: CASSRLADEQFF. DNA for the CDR3: TGTGCCAGCAGCCGACTAGCGGATGAGCAGTTCTTC.